Listed below are T cell receptor beta chains from one sample, sequenced in a study of T cells in Graves' hyperthyroidism and ophthalmopathy. TCRdb processed the multiplex PCR reads anew with MiXCR; each CDR3 protein has one entry. Of 550,000 to 650,000 distinct CDR3 sequences detected, around 15% appear once; the ten largest clones hold approximately 15%. Sequences were obtained from blood. These receptors all come from a woman in her thirties or forties with Graves' hyperthyroidism. Both conserved end residues are part of each CDR3. A D gene is named only where the DNA matches it firmly. Only some rows state a clone size, as once, few, many or a class for expanded clones.

J gene: TRBJ1-3
clone size: NA
V gene: TRBV6-2/TRBV6-3
D gene: NA
CDR3 length: 16
CDR3 protein: CASSYSFADSGNTIYF
CDR3 DNA: TGTGCCAGCAGTTACTCGTTTGCAGACTCTGGAAACACCATATATTTT

J gene: TRBJ2-7
clone size: NA
V gene: TRBV7-9
D gene: NA
CDR3 length: 13
CDR3 protein: CASSLGPNHEQYF
CDR3 DNA: TGTGCCAGCAGCTTAGGACCAAACCACGAGCAGTACTTC

J gene: TRBJ2-1
clone size: many
V gene: TRBV9
D gene: TRBD2
CDR3 length: 16
CDR3 protein: CASSVGEGLAGDEQFF
CDR3 DNA: TGTGCCAGCAGCGTAGGGGAGGGACTAGCGGGAGATGAGCAGTTCTTC

J gene: TRBJ2-5
clone size: many
V gene: TRBV18
D gene: NA
CDR3 length: 14
CDR3 protein: CASSPGGQQETQYF
CDR3 DNA: TGTGCCAGCTCACCAGGAGGGCAACAAGAGACCCAGTACTTC

J gene: TRBJ1-2
clone size: NA
V gene: TRBV19
D gene: NA
CDR3 length: 14
CDR3 protein: CASSISRGSYGYTF
CDR3 DNA: TGTGCCAGTAGTATTTCGCGCGGTAGCTATGGCTACACCTTC

J gene: TRBJ2-5
clone size: many
V gene: TRBV28
D gene: NA
CDR3 length: 14
CDR3 protein: CASSELPWQETQYF
CDR3 DNA: TGTGCCAGCAGTGAACTCCCCTGGCAAGAGACCCAGTACTTC

J gene: TRBJ1-5
clone size: many
V gene: TRBV7-2
D gene: NA
CDR3 length: 15
CDR3 protein: CASSGGVYGNQPQHF
CDR3 DNA: TGTGCCAGCAGCGGGGGGGTCTATGGCAATCAGCCCCAGCATTTT

J gene: TRBJ2-5
clone size: few
V gene: TRBV6-1
D gene: TRBD2
CDR3 length: 15
CDR3 protein: CASRLYGLAGETQYF
CDR3 DNA: TGTGCCAGCAGGCTTTATGGACTAGCGGGAGAGACCCAGTACTTC

J gene: TRBJ2-7
clone size: few
V gene: TRBV30
D gene: NA
CDR3 length: 14
CDR3 protein: CAWGRTGRGYEQYF
CDR3 DNA: TGTGCCTGGGGCAGGACAGGGAGGGGCTACGAGCAGTACTTC

J gene: TRBJ2-7
clone size: many
V gene: TRBV7-6
D gene: NA
CDR3 length: 12
CDR3 protein: CASSPGDYEQYF
CDR3 DNA: TGTGCCAGCAGCCCCGGAGACTACGAGCAGTACTTC

J gene: TRBJ1-5
clone size: once
V gene: TRBV19
D gene: NA
CDR3 length: 16
CDR3 protein: CASSIQGSYSNQPQHF
CDR3 DNA: TGTGCCAGTAGTATACAAGGGAGTTATAGCAATCAGCCCCAGCATTTT

J gene: TRBJ2-7
clone size: many
V gene: TRBV11-2
D gene: TRBD1
CDR3 length: 14
CDR3 protein: CANSLEGTGYEQYF
CDR3 DNA: TGTGCCAACAGCTTAGAGGGGACAGGGTACGAGCAGTACTTC

J gene: TRBJ2-1
clone size: few
V gene: TRBV20-1
D gene: NA
CDR3 length: 16
CDR3 protein: CSARGLVAGYYNEQFF
CDR3 DNA: TGCAGTGCTAGGGGCCTAGTAGCAGGGTACTACAATGAGCAGTTCTTC

J gene: TRBJ2-3
clone size: NA
V gene: TRBV19
D gene: TRBD2
CDR3 length: 15
CDR3 protein: CASSIFFRGADTQYF
CDR3 DNA: TGTGCCAGTAGTATCTTCTTCCGGGGGGCAGATACGCAGTATTTT

J gene: TRBJ2-2
clone size: NA
V gene: TRBV6-1
D gene: NA
CDR3 length: 15
CDR3 protein: CASTPDRTNTGELFF
CDR3 DNA: TGTGCCAGCACCCCGGACAGAACGAACACCGGGGAGCTGTTTTTT

J gene: TRBJ1-1
clone size: many
V gene: TRBV10-2
D gene: NA
CDR3 length: 14
CDR3 protein: CASSGTRGGAEAFF
CDR3 DNA: TGCGCCAGCAGTGGGACCAGGGGAGGGGCTGAAGCTTTCTTT

J gene: TRBJ2-5
clone size: NA
V gene: TRBV6-5
D gene: TRBD2
CDR3 length: 15
CDR3 protein: CASSHGLAGGETQYF
CDR3 DNA: TGTGCCAGCAGTCACGGACTAGCGGGCGGGGAGACCCAGTACTTC

J gene: TRBJ2-7
clone size: many
V gene: TRBV3-1
D gene: NA
CDR3 length: 13
CDR3 protein: CASSQDSAYEQYF
CDR3 DNA: TGTGCCAGCAGCCAAGATTCCGCCTACGAGCAGTACTTC

J gene: TRBJ2-1
clone size: NA
V gene: TRBV6-1
D gene: TRBD2
CDR3 length: 16
CDR3 protein: CAARAFPSGLHNEQFF
CDR3 DNA: TGTGCCGCGAGAGCTTTCCCTAGCGGGCTCCACAATGAGCAGTTCTTC

J gene: TRBJ2-5
clone size: many
V gene: TRBV20-1
D gene: TRBD2
CDR3 length: 15
CDR3 protein: CSARGTSGSSETQYF
CDR3 DNA: TGCAGTGCTAGGGGGACTAGCGGGAGCAGTGAGACCCAGTACTTC

J gene: TRBJ1-3
clone size: NA
V gene: TRBV2
D gene: NA
CDR3 length: 14
CDR3 protein: CASKGLVSGNTIYF
CDR3 DNA: TGTGCCAGCAAAGGACTGGTCTCTGGAAACACCATATATTTT

J gene: TRBJ2-7
clone size: NA
V gene: TRBV3-1
D gene: NA
CDR3 length: 17
CDR3 protein: CASSQDRGTNTVYEQYF
CDR3 DNA: TGTGCCAGCAGCCAAGATCGCGGCACGAACACAGTTTACGAGCAGTACTTC

J gene: TRBJ2-7
clone size: NA
V gene: TRBV12-3/TRBV12-4
D gene: NA
CDR3 length: 15
CDR3 protein: CASSSGPTSSYEQYF
CDR3 DNA: TGTGCCAGCAGTTCGGGACCAACGAGCTCCTACGAGCAGTACTTC

J gene: TRBJ2-7
clone size: few
V gene: TRBV6-2/TRBV6-3
D gene: NA
CDR3 length: 12
CDR3 protein: CASSKMGGEQCF
CDR3 DNA: TGTGCCAGCTCAAAAATGGGTGGCGAGCAGTGCTTC

J gene: TRBJ2-2
clone size: few
V gene: TRBV6-1
D gene: TRBD2
CDR3 length: 17
CDR3 protein: CASSEALAGLNTGELFF
CDR3 DNA: TGTGCCAGCAGTGAAGCACTAGCGGGGCTAAACACCGGGGAGCTGTTTTTT

J gene: TRBJ2-3
clone size: many
V gene: TRBV20-1
D gene: NA
CDR3 length: 13
CDR3 protein: CSARDLRGDTQYF
CDR3 DNA: TGCAGTGCTAGAGATCTAAGGGGAGATACGCAGTATTTT

J gene: TRBJ2-7
clone size: many
V gene: TRBV5-1
D gene: TRBD1
CDR3 length: 14
CDR3 protein: CASSLGTGNGEQYF
CDR3 DNA: TGCGCCAGCAGCTTGGGGACAGGGAACGGCGAGCAGTACTTC

J gene: TRBJ2-1
clone size: many
V gene: TRBV3-1
D gene: TRBD2
CDR3 length: 14
CDR3 protein: CASSPLAGDNEQFF
CDR3 DNA: TGTGCCAGCAGCCCTCTAGCGGGGGACAATGAGCAGTTCTTC

J gene: TRBJ2-2
clone size: few
V gene: TRBV30
D gene: NA
CDR3 length: 16
CDR3 protein: CAWSVGPLSSTGELFF
CDR3 DNA: TGTGCCTGGAGTGTGGGACCCCTGAGCTCCACCGGGGAGCTGTTTTTT

J gene: TRBJ2-5
clone size: many
V gene: TRBV7-9
D gene: NA
CDR3 length: 14
CDR3 protein: CASSLRQSQETQYF
CDR3 DNA: TGTGCCAGCAGTCTCCGACAGTCTCAAGAGACCCAGTACTTC

J gene: TRBJ2-5
clone size: NA
V gene: TRBV2
D gene: NA
CDR3 length: 11
CDR3 protein: CASSVRAPPYF
CDR3 DNA: TGTGCCAGCAGTGTCCGGGCCCCTCCGTACTTC

J gene: TRBJ2-2
clone size: few
V gene: TRBV6-1
D gene: TRBD2
CDR3 length: 19
CDR3 protein: CASSSLTSGKGGKTGELFF
CDR3 DNA: TGTGCCAGCAGTTCGTTGACTAGCGGGAAAGGGGGAAAAACCGGGGAGCTGTTTTTT

J gene: TRBJ2-7
clone size: many
V gene: TRBV5-1
D gene: NA
CDR3 length: 14
CDR3 protein: CASSLKDSYDEQYF
CDR3 DNA: TGCGCCAGCAGCTTGAAGGATTCTTACGACGAGCAGTACTTC

J gene: TRBJ2-1
clone size: few
V gene: TRBV29-1
D gene: TRBD2
CDR3 length: 15
CDR3 protein: CSLILTGLAGVEQFF
CDR3 DNA: TGCAGCCTTATCTTGACGGGACTAGCGGGGGTTGAGCAGTTCTTC

J gene: TRBJ2-7
clone size: many
V gene: TRBV20-1
D gene: NA
CDR3 length: 15
CDR3 protein: CSARDLARGAYEQYF
CDR3 DNA: TGCAGTGCTAGAGATCTAGCCCGAGGGGCCTACGAGCAGTACTTC

J gene: TRBJ2-1
clone size: NA
V gene: TRBV5-1
D gene: NA
CDR3 length: 17
CDR3 protein: CASSWGRWESRPDEQFF
CDR3 DNA: TGCGCCAGCAGCTGGGGGAGGTGGGAAAGTCGGCCCGATGAGCAGTTCTTC

J gene: TRBJ2-3
clone size: many
V gene: TRBV5-6
D gene: NA
CDR3 length: 15
CDR3 protein: CASSLPGRITDTQYF
CDR3 DNA: TGTGCCAGCAGCTTGCCGGGACGGATAACAGATACGCAGTATTTT

J gene: TRBJ2-3
clone size: many
V gene: TRBV18
D gene: NA
CDR3 length: 14
CDR3 protein: CASSPKENTDTQYF
CDR3 DNA: TGTGCCAGCTCACCGAAGGAAAACACAGATACGCAGTATTTT

J gene: TRBJ2-2
clone size: many
V gene: TRBV6-1
D gene: TRBD1
CDR3 length: 14
CDR3 protein: CANSDRANTGELFF
CDR3 DNA: TGTGCCAACTCGGACAGGGCGAACACCGGGGAGCTGTTTTTT

J gene: TRBJ1-3
clone size: NA
V gene: TRBV7-6
D gene: TRBD1
CDR3 length: 19
CDR3 protein: CASSPKGGGPRFSGNTIYF
CDR3 DNA: TGTGCCAGCAGCCCTAAGGGAGGGGGCCCTCGTTTCTCTGGAAACACCATATATTTT

J gene: TRBJ2-2
clone size: many
V gene: TRBV5-1
D gene: NA
CDR3 length: 15
CDR3 protein: CASSTQTGGTGELFF
CDR3 DNA: TGCGCCAGCAGCACGCAGACAGGCGGTACCGGGGAGCTGTTTTTT

J gene: TRBJ2-7
clone size: NA
V gene: TRBV20-1
D gene: TRBD2
CDR3 length: 14
CDR3 protein: CSARAPSGAYEQYF
CDR3 DNA: TGCAGTGCTAGAGCCCCTAGCGGGGCCTACGAGCAGTACTTC

J gene: TRBJ1-5
clone size: few
V gene: TRBV29-1
D gene: TRBD1
CDR3 length: 18
CDR3 protein: CSVEFLFFGRQGDQPQHF
CDR3 DNA: TGCAGCGTTGAATTTCTCTTTTTCGGTCGACAGGGAGATCAGCCCCAGCATTTT